Listed here are 2 T cell receptor beta chains from one sample, sequenced in a study of human CD4 T cells and Enterobacteriaceae. All CD4+ cells other than CD45RA+CCR7+CD95- naive cells were sorted as memory, over 98% pure. Profiled with immunoSEQ multiplex PCR; TCRdb holds only in-frame clones, not every one. The sample records some 30,000 clones, around four fifths being singletons. Sequencing was done on a sample of memory CD4+ T cells from blood. The receptors were sampled from a human donor in good health.

V and J are TRBV5-8 and TRBJ2-5, with TRBD1 matching over 8 bases. The CDR3 is 14 amino acids. The germline V gene encodes CDR1 SGHTS and CDR2 YDEGEE. The trim removed 4 bases at V and 3 bases at J, leaving 5 bases unmatched. The chain's CDR3 is CASSRGQAKETQYF. The CDR3 DNA reads as TGTGCCAGCAGCCGGGGACAGGCGAAAGAGACCCAGTACTTC.

The table lists this clone with a count of one. This sequence joins TRBV11-2 and TRBJ2-3, with 15 bases fitting TRBD2. The ends lost 5 bases at V and 7 bases at J; junction bases unmatched: 7. Germline V gene sequence: CDR1 SGHAT, CDR2 FQNNGV. This CDR3 region has 16 residues. The CDR3 here is CASSDGLAGGGYTQYF. DNA of the CDR3: TGTGCCAGCAGCGACGGACTAGCGGGAGGGGGTTATACGCAGTATTTT. The whole variable domain, filled in from reference TRBV11-2 and TRBJ2-3, reads EAGVAQSPRYKIIEKRQSVAFWCNPISGHATLYWYQQILGQGPKLLIQFQNNGVVDDSQLPKDRFSAERLKGVDSTLKIQPAKLEDSAVYLCASSDGLAGGGYTQYFGPGTRLTVL.